This T cell receptor (beta chain) was retrieved from a study of human T cells and chemical hapten exposure. Unique molecular identifiers were attached to individual cDNA molecules within the library. TCRdb fed the RACE reads into MiXCR, producing one record per CDR3 protein. The data hold about 260,000 distinct CDR3 sequences, with roughly 8.9% observed a single time. The germline CDR1 and CDR2 sequences are SGHTA and FQGNSA. The CDR3 consists of 13 residues. V was pared by 5 bases and J by 4 bases, with 11 bases between. Regarding time point: pre-sensitization, week 0. Documented treatment: therapeutic diphenylcyclopropenone sensitization with weekly scalp DPC. This clonotype was found a few times.

The sample in question was whole blood, obtained in connection with sensitization to the hapten diphenylcyclopropenone (DPC). The rearrangement uses TRBV7-2 and TRBJ2-5, with D hard to call. The TCR was taken from a middle-aged woman with alopecia areata. Some clones in this sample may be carry-over from other donors' samples. Here the CDR3 DNA reads TGTGCCAGCAGCAGCCTTCAAGGAGAGACCCAGTACTTC. It codes for CASSSLQGETQYF.